This TCR beta chain was sequenced in a study of blood T cell repertoires in COVID-19. Overall study: Acute-phase and convalescent COVID-19 samples originated in the United States, Italy and Spain.

Original analysis: Nucleated cell counts were estimated from reference gene primer amplification. Data came from immunoSEQ multiplex PCR; TCRdb stores just in-frame clones and leaves some out. V, J and clone size derive from that table, while D and trimming were established from the DNA sequence. The table has fewer than 90,000 clones, more than 65% seen once. The length of the CDR3 is 16 residues. Germline CDR1 MNHEY, CDR2 SVGEGT. V trimming: 2 bases; J trimming: 1 base; junction bases outside the gene matches: 7. The chain recombines TRBV6-2 or TRBV6-3 with TRBJ2-7, with TRBD1 matching over 8 bases. Sequencing used peripheral blood. The source of this sequence is a man in his fifties or sixties with acute or convalescent COVID-19. CDR3 nucleotides: TGTGCCAGCAGTTACGTCTTAACAGGGGGATCCTACGAGCAGTACTTC. It encodes CASSYVLTGGSYEQYF.